A single sample is the source of the 25 T cell receptor beta chains below, sequenced in a study of molecular identifiers for immune sequencing clone quantification. TCRdb reprocessed the PCR reads with MiXCR, giving one entry per CDR3 protein. The top ten hold about 0.84% of the sample, which has around 480,000 distinct CDR3 sequences, 20% to 25% seen once. Sequenced: naive CD8+ T cells from blood, with Jurkat cell RNA spiked in. Subset in this sample: FACS-sorted CD8+CD4-CCR7+CD45RA+ naive T cells. These receptor sequences come from a human donor in good health. Some libraries in this study had Jurkat cell RNA spiked in.

The V and J genes are TRBV19 and TRBJ2-7, with no clear D. The CDR3 is 15 amino acids. Germline loops: CDR1 LNHDA, CDR2 SQIVND (reference sequence). V was clipped by 5 bases and J by 2 bases, with 16 bases between them. The CDR3 spells CASSYRNSETYEQYF. The CDR3 region has the DNA TGTGCCAGTAGTTACCGGAACAGCGAAACCTACGAGCAGTACTTC.

This clonotype occurred many times. The chain is built from TRBV6-5 and TRBJ2-7; the match to TRBD2 covers 12 bases. CDR1 is MNHEY, CDR2 SVGAGI, per germline. V lost 6 bases, J lost 4 bases, and 7 bases stayed unmatched. The CDR3 is made up of 15 amino acids. This CDR3 is CASSPGLAGKYEQYF. The CDR3 DNA reads TGTGCCAGCAGCCCCGGACTAGCGGGAAAATACGAGCAGTACTTC.

This chain uses TRBV11-2 with TRBJ2-3; 8 bases align to TRBD1. The ends lost 5 bases at V and 6 bases at J; junction bases unmatched: 10. This CDR3 region has 15 residues. The germline V gene has CDR1 SGHAT and CDR2 FQNNGV. As DNA, the CDR3 is TGTGCCAGCAGCCAGACAGGGGAACTAGCCGATACGCAGTATTTT. As protein: CASSQTGELADTQYF.

This clonotype has more than one count but fewer than ten. The CDR3 sequence is CASSSAFGSYEQYF. CDR3 in DNA: TGTGCCAGCAGCTCCGCTTTCGGATCCTACGAGCAGTACTTC. The V call is TRBV19, the J call TRBJ2-7; D call uncertain. In germline, CDR1 is LNHDA, CDR2 SQIVND (reference sequence). Trimming removed 9 bases from V and 1 base from J, with 16 bases in between. CDR3 length equals 14 residues.

With respect to this clonotype: An end of the junction does not agree with germline; a read error may underlie this. V gene TRBV7-9 combines with J gene TRBJ1-5; D is unclear. This CDR3 spans 14 amino acids. The germline CDR1 and CDR2 sequences are SEHNR and FQNEAQ (reference sequence). The CDR3 coding sequence is TGTGCCAGCAGCCAGGAAGGTGGCAATCAGCCCCCGCATTTT. The encoded protein is CASSQEGGNQPPHF.

This clonotype occurred many times. The V and J genes are TRBV9 and TRBJ2-2, with D uncertain. The germline V and J ends were trimmed by 2 bases and 7 bases, with 9 bases remaining between them. This CDR3 is 13 amino acids long. Germline V gene lookup returns CDR1 SGDLS and CDR2 YYNGEE. The CDR3 reads CASSVGVYGELFF. DNA for the CDR3: TGTGCCAGCAGCGTTGGCGTATACGGGGAGCTGTTTTTT.

There are a few counts of this clonotype. The chain couples TRBV28 to TRBJ1-6, with 11 positions matching TRBD1. Germline V CDR1 and CDR2: MDHEN, SYDVKM. The length of the CDR3 is 18 residues. V lost 5 bases and J lost 0; bases outside the gene matches: 6. The CDR3 spells CASSTGQGVSSYNSPLHF. CDR3 bases: TGTGCCAGCAGTACGGGACAGGGGGTGAGCTCCTATAATTCACCCCTCCACTTT.

Many counts were recorded for this clonotype. The chain has TRBV12-3 or TRBV12-4 and TRBJ2-3, with D possibly being TRBD2 (6 bases). Trimming took 10 bases from V and 0 from J, leaving 11 bases between them. This CDR3 has 13 residues. CDR3 amino acids: CAIRGTSTDTQYF. CDR3 nucleotide sequence: TGTGCCATCCGGGGGACTAGCACAGATACGCAGTATTTT.

This chain joins TRBV27 and TRBJ2-7, with D perhaps matching TRBD2 (5 bases). CDR1 MNHEY and CDR2 SMNVEV come from the germline V gene (reference sequence). Trimming stripped 4 bases from V and 0 bases from J, with 13 bases between. The CDR3 totals 15 residues. As DNA, the CDR3 is TGTGCCAGCAGTTCGCGACTGGGGAGCTCCTACGAGCAGTACTTC. It encodes CASSSRLGSSYEQYF.

V and J are TRBV7-6 and TRBJ2-5; D is perhaps TRBD2 (6 bases). The CDR3 totals 14 residues. Per the germline V gene, CDR1 is SGHVS and CDR2 is FNYEAQ. The V and J ends lost 6 bases and 2 bases respectively, with 13 bases between them. The CDR3 is CASSTEGRQETQYF. In DNA, the CDR3 is TGTGCCAGCAGTACCGAGGGGAGGCAAGAGACCCAGTACTTC.

This clonotype was seen more than once but under ten times. V usage is TRBV5-5 and J usage is TRBJ2-2; D is possibly TRBD2 (5 bases). CDR1 SGHKS and CDR2 YYEKEE come from the germline V gene (reference sequence). This CDR3 region has 15 residues. Trimming removed 4 bases at V and 2 bases at J, with 12 bases between. The CDR3 loop reads CASSGRLPNTGELFF. CDR3 coding DNA: TGTGCCAGCAGCGGGCGACTACCAAACACCGGGGAGCTGTTTTTT.

This clonotype was observed a handful of times. The rearrangement uses TRBV3-1 and TRBJ2-7, with 9 positions matching TRBD2. The CDR3 has 16 amino acids. J was trimmed by 3 bases and V by 1 base; bases with no gene match: 7. Germline V gene sequence: CDR1 LGHDT, CDR2 YNNKEL (reference sequence). In DNA, the CDR3 is TGTGCCAGCAGCCAAGGGGTAGCGGGAGTAGACTACGAGCAGTACTTC. Translation gives CASSQGVAGVDYEQYF.

This clonotype was counted only a few times. The rearrangement uses TRBV7-9 and TRBJ1-1; TRBD1 matches 7 bases. V shed 1 base, J shed 4 bases, and the junction held 15 bases outside the gene matches. The CDR3 contains 18 residues. The germline V gene encodes CDR1 SEHNR and CDR2 FQNEAQ (reference sequence). CDR3: CASSLVRGHFGFGTEAFF. The CDR3 coding sequence is TGTGCCAGCAGCTTAGTTAGGGGGCATTTCGGGTTTGGCACTGAAGCTTTCTTT. The variable domain in full, with the rest retrieved from reference TRBV7-9 and TRBJ1-1, is DTGVSQNPRHKITKRGQNVTFRCDPISEHNRLYWYRQTLGQGPEFLTYFQNEAQLEKSRLLSDRFSAERPKGSFSTLEIQRTEQGDSAMYLCASSLVRGHFGFGTEAFFGQGTRLTVV.

Ten or more counts support this clonotype. The V call is TRBV5-4, the J call TRBJ2-1, with 7 nucleotides matching TRBD2. The CDR3 runs to 15 residues. The germline gives CDR1 SGHNT, CDR2 YYREEE (reference sequence). J was trimmed by 4 bases and V by 2 bases; bases with no gene match: 6. The CDR3 sequence: CASSFSGDLYNEQFF. In DNA form, the CDR3 reads TGTGCCAGCAGCTTCAGCGGGGACCTTTACAATGAGCAGTTCTTC.

This clonotype showed up many times. This chain links TRBV27 with TRBJ1-5, with 9 bases identical to TRBD1. This CDR3 is built from 14 residues. V lost 7 bases and J lost 6; bases outside the gene matches: 7. Germline V gene sequence: CDR1 MNHEY, CDR2 SMNVEV (reference sequence). The CDR3 here is CASKTGTGSQPQHF. The CDR3 DNA reads as TGTGCCAGCAAAACCGGGACAGGGTCTCAGCCCCAGCATTTT.

This clonotype was counted a few times. The rearrangement links TRBV11-3 to TRBJ2-7; 7 bases align to TRBD1. This CDR3 spans 15 amino acids. Losses at the gene ends were 5 bases for V and 5 bases for J; bases not matched to a gene: 12. Germline V lookup: CDR1 SGHNT, CDR2 YENEEA. Written as DNA, the CDR3 is TGTGCCAGCAGCGTCTCCGACAGGGCCCTTGACGAGCAGTACTTC. Translation gives CASSVSDRALDEQYF.

This chain joins TRBV27 and TRBJ2-3; D is unresolved. CDR1 is MNHEY and CDR2 is SMNVEV in the germline V gene (reference sequence). Trimming took off 1 base at V and 1 base at J, with 9 bases between the two ends. There are 15 residues in the CDR3. For the CDR3, the DNA is TGTGCCAGCAGTTTATATTTGGCGGGCACAGATACGCAGTATTTT. Translated, it gives CASSLYLAGTDTQYF.

This clonotype was found many times. The chain has TRBV7-9 and TRBJ2-5, with D tentatively TRBD1 (6 bases). Germline loops: CDR1 SEHNR, CDR2 FQNEAQ (reference sequence). CDR3 size: 12 residues. V shed 6 bases and J shed 1 base, with 6 bases lying between them. The chain's CDR3 is CASRDSQETQYF. CDR3 DNA: TGTGCCAGCAGGGACAGCCAAGAGACCCAGTACTTC.

Worth noting for this clonotype: Compared with germline, one end of the junction differs, possibly owing to a read error. V and J are TRBV7-9 and TRBJ1-2; D perhaps matches TRBD1 (5 bases). The CDR3 has 15 amino acids. Germline V lookup: CDR1 SEHNR, CDR2 FQNEAQ (reference sequence). The CDR3 here is CASSLGGNLLYGNTF. CDR3 nucleotide sequence: TGTGCCAGCAGCTTAGGGGGGAACCTTCTCTATGGCAACACCTTC.

This chain links TRBV3-1 with TRBJ1-2; D gene ambiguous. The ends were cut back, 1 base at V and 4 bases at J, with 10 bases in the middle. CDR1 is LGHDT and CDR2 is YNNKEL in the germline V gene (reference sequence). The CDR3 is made up of 14 amino acids. The DNA of the CDR3 is TGTGCCAGCAGCCAAGTAGGTCGGCCCTATGGCTACACCTTC. Its translation is CASSQVGRPYGYTF.

Many counts were recorded for this clonotype. V usage is TRBV5-1 and J usage is TRBJ2-7, with D perhaps matching TRBD2 (7 bases). Germline V gives CDR1 SGHRS, CDR2 YFSETQ. Trimming removed 3 bases at V and 0 bases at J, with 13 bases between. This CDR3 contains 15 residues. The DNA for the CDR3 is TGCGCCAGCAGCTCTTCGGGGGGCGGCTCCTACGAGCAGTACTTC. Its translation: CASSSSGGGSYEQYF.

The chain uses TRBV12-5 and TRBJ2-5; tentatively, D is TRBD2 (6 bases). This CDR3 has 15 residues. V dropped 5 bases and J dropped 5 bases, with 18 bases sitting between them. The V gene's germline CDR1 is LGHNT and CDR2 FRNRAP. CDR3 in DNA: TGTGCTAGTGGTACCACTCCTAGCGTGGATGAGACCCAGTACTTC. Amino acid sequence: CASGTTPSVDETQYF.

Ten or more counts support this clonotype. The chain employs TRBV5-5 and TRBJ2-3; maybe TRBD1 (5 bases). The CDR3 covers 15 residues. Germline loops: CDR1 SGHKS, CDR2 YYEKEE (reference sequence). Trimming took off 2 bases at V and 3 bases at J, with 13 bases between the two ends. The CDR3 here is CASSLSQGWTDTQYF. CDR3 nucleotide sequence: TGTGCCAGCAGCTTAAGTCAGGGTTGGACAGATACGCAGTATTTT.

Points on this clonotype: One end of the junction fails to match germline, which may point to a read error. The rearrangement joins TRBV7-9 to TRBJ1-1; no firm D call. The CDR3 extends over 12 amino acids. Germline lookup yields CDR1 SEHNR and CDR2 FQNEAQ (reference sequence). The DNA for the CDR3 is TGTGCCAGCGGCTTCGGGGAACCTGAAGCTTTCTTT. It specifies CASGFGEPEAFF. Together with reference TRBV7-9 and TRBJ1-1, the CDR3 gives the full variable domain: DTGVSQNPRHKITKRGQNVTFRCDPISEHNRLYWYRQTLGQGPEFLTYFQNEAQLEKSRLLSDRFSAERPKGSFSTLEIQRTEQGDSAMYLCASGFGEPEAFFGQGTRLTVV.

In this sample, this clonotype turned up many times. V usage is TRBV28 and J usage is TRBJ2-1; the D is unclear. The CDR3 totals 14 residues. V lost 4 bases to trimming and J lost 13 bases, with 20 bases between them. CDR1 is MDHEN and CDR2 is SYDVKM in the germline V gene. As DNA, the CDR3 is TGTGCCAGCAGTTACAGCTACCCCTTGGTCTTTCAGTTCTTC. This codes for CASSYSYPLVFQFF.